These 3 T cell receptor beta chains were all obtained from the same sample, sequenced in a study of graft-versus-host responses after intestinal transplantation. Their specific antigens are unknown. Sequencing was performed with immunoSEQ multiplex PCR; in TCRdb, only in-frame clones are kept and a portion is missing. The sample consists of around 100,000 clones, roughly 84% of them appearing once. Here the sequenced sample was unstimulated CD4+ T cells sorted from spleen or lymph node cells, taken before transplant. The origin of the receptors is a human donor who was the organ donor for an intestinal transplant.

This clone was found once. The V and J genes are TRBV7-8 and TRBJ1-2; the D gene is possibly TRBD1 (6 bases). The CDR3 runs to 13 residues. Germline lookup yields CDR1 SGHVS and CDR2 FQNEAQ. V was trimmed by 5 bases and J by 4 bases, leaving 11 bases between them. CDR3 in DNA: TGTGCCAGCAGCGTAGGACAGCCCTATGGCTACACCTTC. Its protein product is CASSVGQPYGYTF.

The chain links TRBV18 to TRBJ2-3; TRBD1 might be the D (5 bases). This CDR3 contains 16 residues. V shed 0 bases and J shed 4 bases, with 14 bases lying between them. Germline V lookup: CDR1 KGHSH, CDR2 LQKENI. The CDR3 here is CASSPPNRIFADTQYF. DNA of the CDR3: TGTGCCAGCTCACCACCGAACAGGATCTTTGCAGATACGCAGTATTTT.

This sequence joins TRBV11-2 and TRBJ2-7; TRBD1 matches at 9 bases. V trimming: 5 bases; J trimming: 5 bases; junction bases outside the gene matches: 13. Germline loops: CDR1 SGHAT, CDR2 FQNNGV. CDR3 length equals 16 residues. The CDR3 nucleotides are TGTGCCAGCAGCCTAACAGTCACAGGGGGCCTGAACGAGCAGTACTTC. Protein sequence: CASSLTVTGGLNEQYF.